The entry that follows covers one T cell receptor beta chain sequence. Antigen: not known. The data were produced by immunoSEQ multiplex PCR, yet TCRdb's version contains in-frame clones alone and is incomplete. The table lists approximately 41,000 clones, about 91% of them singletons. Germline assignment: CDR1 SQVTM and CDR2 ANQGSEA. Trimming took off 3 bases at V and 4 bases at J, with 7 bases between the two ends. The length of the CDR3 is 11 residues. This entry is derived from a study of T cells in localized non-small cell lung cancer. Overall study findings and caveats: A median of roughly 52 of the top 100 tumor clones appeared in adjacent lung, which was paired and uninvolved. Uninvolved adjacent lung showed peak T cell clonality, exceeding tumor.

V and J are TRBV29-1 and TRBJ2-7, with D tentatively TRBD1 (5 bases). This TCR was recovered from a woman aged 40-69 years with stage II lung adenocarcinoma. The specimen comprised PBMCs, sampled before any cancer treatment. The CDR3 reads CSVDDRYEQYF. The CDR3 DNA is TGCAGCGTTGATGACAGATACGAGCAGTACTTC.